A selection of T cell receptor beta chains follows, all from one sample in a study of blood T cell repertoires in COVID-19. Produced via immunoSEQ multiplex PCR; TCRdb's table is partial and in-frame only. The table has about 97,000 clones, 84% seen once. The sequenced sample was peripheral blood. The receptors come from a human donor in a cohort sampled during active COVID-19. CDR3s include the opening cysteine and the closing phenylalanine or tryptophan. The order of the fields is D gene, clone size, V gene, J gene, CDR3 DNA, CDR3 protein. A D gene is named only where the DNA matches it firmly. The listing skips clone size in some rows; elsewhere it reads once, few, many or a size class.

>TRBD1|-|TRBV30|TRBJ2-7
TGTGCCTGGAGACCGGGACAGGGATCCGAGCAGTACTTC
CAWRPGQGSEQYF
>-|-|TRBV5-1|TRBJ2-5
TGCGCCAGCAGGTCTCTACCCCAAGAGACCCAGTACTTC
CASRSLPQETQYF
>TRBD1|once|TRBV4-2|TRBJ1-4
TGTGCCAGCAGCCAAGATCGCTACAGGGGTGATGAAAAACTGTTTTTT
CASSQDRYRGDEKLFF
>-|-|TRBV5-1|TRBJ2-3
TGCGCCAGCAGCTTGGTAGGCGGGCTTAGCACAGATACGCAGTATTTT
CASSLVGGLSTDTQYF
>TRBD2|-|TRBV5-1|TRBJ2-5
TGCGCCAGCTTTGACCGCAGCGGGGAGGAGACCCAGTACTTC
CASFDRSGEETQYF
>-|-|TRBV4-1|TRBJ1-1
TGCGCCAGCAGCCAATTTATGAGAACTGAAGCTTTCTTT
CASSQFMRTEAFF
>TRBD1|-|TRBV24-1|TRBJ2-1
TGTGCCACCAGTGATTTGGTGGACAGGGGGCATCATGAGCAGTTCTTC
CATSDLVDRGHHEQFF
>-|-|TRBV27|TRBJ2-2
TGTGCCAGCAGTCCATGGACAGTGAACACCGGGGAGCTGTTTTTT
CASSPWTVNTGELFF
>-|few|TRBV2|TRBJ2-7
TGTGCCAGCAGTGACGCCTACGAGCAGTACTTC
CASSDAYEQYF
>-|-|TRBV25-1|TRBJ2-5
TGTGCCAGCAGGAAGCGGGCGGAGGAGACCCAGTACTTC
CASRKRAEETQYF
>TRBD1|-|TRBV12-3/TRBV12-4|TRBJ1-5
TGTGCCAGCAGGGGGACAGGGGATCAGCCCCAGCATTTT
CASRGTGDQPQHF
>-|-|TRBV18|TRBJ2-2
TGTGCCAGCTCACCCTTGACAAACACCGGGGAGCTGTTTTTT
CASSPLTNTGELFF
>TRBD1|few|TRBV4-3|TRBJ1-3
TGCGCCAGCAGCCAAAGAAGGGCAGGGGGAACTGGAAACACCATATATTTT
CASSQRRAGGTGNTIYF
>-|-|TRBV2|TRBJ1-1
TGTGCCAGCAGTGGGGGTTGGGGGGTGAACACTGAAGCTTTCTTT
CASSGGWGVNTEAFF
>TRBD2|-|TRBV10-1|TRBJ2-2
TGCGCCAGCAGTGAGTCTTCCCTAGCGGGGGGGCGAGTCACCGGGGAGCTGTTTTTT
CASSESSLAGGRVTGELFF
>-|-|TRBV16|TRBJ1-5
TGTGCCACTGGGTCAGGTTTCAATCAGCCCCAGCATTTT
CATGSGFNQPQHF
>-|-|TRBV5-1|TRBJ1-2
TGCGCCAGCAGCCTAGAACCCGCAGGGGATGGCTACACCTTC
CASSLEPAGDGYTF
>-|-|TRBV7-2|TRBJ2-7
TGTGCCAGCAGCTTAAGCCGAGCGTCGACCTACGAGCAGTACTTC
CASSLSRASTYEQYF
>-|-|TRBV18|TRBJ1-4
TGTGCCAGCTCCCACCAGAAGGGGGACGAAAAACTGTTTTTT
CASSHQKGDEKLFF
>TRBD2|-|TRBV14|TRBJ2-1
TGTGCCAGCAGCCAAGACTTTGGACTAGCGGGGGGAGGGAATGAGCAGTTCTTC
CASSQDFGLAGGGNEQFF
>-|-|TRBV9|TRBJ1-6
TGTGCCAGCAGCGTAGGTGGGGGAGGGGATTCACCCCTCCACTTT
CASSVGGGGDSPLHF
>-|-|TRBV6-2/TRBV6-3|TRBJ1-2
TGTGCCAGCAGTTACAGACTGAACTATGGCTACACCTTC
CASSYRLNYGYTF
>-|-|TRBV4-2|TRBJ1-6
TGTGCCAGCAGCCAAGACGGCGGGACTAATTCACCCCTCCACTTT
CASSQDGGTNSPLHF
>TRBD1|once|TRBV6-1|TRBJ1-5
TGTGCCAGCAGTGAATGGACAGGGGGCAATAGCAATCAGCCCCAGCATTTT
CASSEWTGGNSNQPQHF
>TRBD1|-|TRBV7-2|TRBJ2-3
TGTGCCAGCAGCTTAGCCGGACAGGGGACAGATACGCAGTATTTT
CASSLAGQGTDTQYF
>-|-|TRBV28|TRBJ1-2
TGTGCCAGCAGTCCCAGGGTTTACAACTATGGCTACACCTTC
CASSPRVYNYGYTF
>-|-|TRBV6-2/TRBV6-3|TRBJ2-3
TGTGCCAGCAGTTCCCAGGCCTCGGGGAGAGATACGCAGTATTTT
CASSSQASGRDTQYF
>-|-|TRBV12-5|TRBJ2-7
TGTGCTAGTGGTGCCGCAGAGGGCGAGCAGTACTTC
CASGAAEGEQYF
>TRBD1|few|TRBV27|TRBJ1-6
TGTGCCAGCAGAGGCATGGGACAGGGGGTTTCACCCCTCCACTTT
CASRGMGQGVSPLHF
>-|-|TRBV7-9|TRBJ2-7
TGTGCCAGCAGCTTCGTAGGGGAAGTTTACGAGCAGTACTTC
CASSFVGEVYEQYF
>TRBD2|few|TRBV19|TRBJ2-7
TGTGCCAGTAGTATGTGGCTAGCGGGTACCTACGAGCAGTACTTC
CASSMWLAGTYEQYF
>-|-|TRBV4-3|TRBJ1-1
TGCGCCAGCAGCTCGCTGACGCCGTTAGGGAGCCTCGGGGGGAACACTGAAGCTTTCTTT
CASSSLTPLGSLGGNTEAFF
>-|-|TRBV2|TRBJ1-1
TGTGCCAGCAGCAATACAGGGATGCGGACTGAAGCTTTCTTT
CASSNTGMRTEAFF
>-|-|TRBV5-6|TRBJ2-7
TGTGCCAGCAGCTTGGTAGGTCAGGGTAGCGAGCAGTACTTC
CASSLVGQGSEQYF
>TRBD2|-|TRBV28|TRBJ2-4
TGTGCCAGCAGTTTGACTAGCGGGGGTGCCAAAAACATTCAGTACTTC
CASSLTSGGAKNIQYF
>TRBD2|-|TRBV7-2|TRBJ2-7
TGTGCCAGCAGCTTAGCTCCGGGGGGGTACTACGAGCAGTACTTC
CASSLAPGGYYEQYF
>-|-|TRBV3-1/TRBV3-2|TRBJ2-7
TGTGCCAGCAGCCCAACAGGGCCCACCTACGAGCAGTACTTC
CASSPTGPTYEQYF
>TRBD2|-|TRBV7-2|TRBJ2-3
TGTGCCAGCAGCCCGCTAGCGGGGGGGCCAGATACGCAGTATTTT
CASSPLAGGPDTQYF
>-|-|TRBV19|TRBJ2-2
TGTGCCAGTAGTATCCTAGGCAACTGGGTGGCGGGATTCACCGGGGAGCTGTTTTTT
CASSILGNWVAGFTGELFF
>TRBD2|-|TRBV15|TRBJ2-7
TGTGCCACGTCTATAGCCCGGGAGGCCGCTTACGAGCAGTACTTC
CATSIAREAAYEQYF
>TRBD1|-|TRBV28|TRBJ1-6
TGTGCCAGCAGGGGACAGGGGGCGAGAAATTCACCCCTCCACTTT
CASRGQGARNSPLHF
>-|-|TRBV4-1|TRBJ1-1
TGCGCCAGCAGCCAAGGTTCATGGCGGGGAGGCACTGAAGCTTTCTTT
CASSQGSWRGGTEAFF